Each of the 5 T cell receptor beta chains below was sequenced from the same sample in a study of graft-versus-host responses after intestinal transplantation. Graft specimens yielded both intraepithelial and lamina propria lymphocytes. Method: immunoSEQ multiplex PCR; TCRdb's copy keeps in-frame clones and lacks some. Of approximately 20,000 clones detected, about 65% appear once; the ten largest clones hold less than 10%. The sequencing used ileum tissue, collected less than 21 days after intestinal transplant. The source of these receptors is a human patient who received an intestinal transplant, so some T cells may come from the graft donor.

By its share, this clone is medium-sized. The CDR3 reads CASSQEGTTFTYEQYF. In DNA form, the CDR3 reads TGTGCCAGCAGCCAAGAAGGGACTACCTTCACCTACGAGCAGTACTTC. The chain has TRBV4-2 and TRBJ2-7; 7 bases map to TRBD2. The CDR3 extends over 16 amino acids. The V gene end was trimmed by 0 bases and the J gene end by 2 bases; junction bases not matched to a gene: 7. Germline loops: CDR1 LGHNA, CDR2 YNFKEQ.

The chain joins TRBV18 to TRBJ2-1; TRBD1 aligns across 9 bases. Germline CDR1 and CDR2: KGHSH and LQKENI. CDR3 length: 15 amino acids. The J segment lost 6 bases and the V segment lost 3 bases, leaving 6 bases of the junction unmatched. CDR3 region: CASSPAGTGSNEQFF. CDR3 bases: TGTGCCAGCTCACCCGCCGGGACAGGGTCCAATGAGCAGTTCTTC.

The V gene is TRBV30, the J gene TRBJ2-3, with D possibly being TRBD1 (6 bases). This CDR3 contains 12 residues. The V end was cut by 5 bases, the J end by 1 base, with 7 bases between. Per the germline V gene, CDR1 is GTSNPN and CDR2 is SVGIG (reference sequence). In DNA form, the CDR3 reads TGTGCCTGGTACAGGGGCACAGATACGCAGTATTTT. This gives the protein CAWYRGTDTQYF.

The chain couples TRBV7-9 to TRBJ2-3; TRBD2 matches at 7 bases. There are 16 residues in the CDR3. V lost 1 base and J lost 2; bases outside the gene matches: 6. Germline lookup yields CDR1 SEHNR and CDR2 FQNEAQ (reference sequence). CDR3 loop: CASSLEGGGATDTQYF. The CDR3 DNA reads as TGTGCCAGCAGCTTAGAGGGCGGGGGAGCCACAGATACGCAGTATTTT. The whole variable domain, filled in from reference TRBV7-9 and TRBJ2-3, reads DTGVSQNPRHKITKRGQNVTFRCDPISEHNRLYWYRQTLGQGPEFLTYFQNEAQLEKSRLLSDRFSAERPKGSFSTLEIQRTEQGDSAMYLCASSLEGGGATDTQYFGPGTRLTVL.

This clone was counted between two and nine times. The chain links TRBV7-6 to TRBJ2-5; 10 positions match TRBD2. V shed 4 bases and J 5 bases; nucleotides not matched to a gene: 1. CDR3 length equals 13 residues. Germline V CDR1 and CDR2: SGHVS, FNYEAQ. The DNA of the CDR3 is TGTGCCAGCAGCTCAGCGGGGGGGGAGACCCAGTACTTC. Translating it yields CASSSAGGETQYF.